This TCR beta chain was observed in a study of beta chain features in type 1 diabetes. Study at large: Patients and healthy donors were similar in age, gender and cell yields.

Expressed TCRB transcripts got sequenced, as all isolated RNA was reverse transcribed. Generated by immunoSEQ multiplex PCR, the TCRdb table keeps only in-frame clones and is missing some. The sample lists about 650,000 clones, around 12% occurring once. Notes on the study in general: It was possible that PCR favored shorter templates, equally so in patients and controls. In these data, an HLA type influence on TCRB rearrangement remained unresolved. Type 1 diabetes patients showed a moderate but significant shortening of TCRB CDR3s in all four CD4+ subsets.

This clone was seen more than once but under ten times. Its antigen remains unidentified. CDR3 size: 11 residues. Trimming removed 3 bases at V and 6 bases at J, with 3 bases between. Germline values: CDR1 SNHLY, CDR2 FYNNEI. Sorting that relied on CD45RO/CCR7/CD25/CD127/CD95/CD27 yielded CD4+ naive, central memory, regulatory and stem cell-like memory cells. Source material: naive CD4+ T cells from blood. The TCR sequence derives from a man aged 25 to 40 with type 1 diabetes. The gene calls are TRBV2 and TRBJ1-5; D is undetermined. The chain's CDR3 is CASSDPQPQHF. As DNA, the CDR3 is TGTGCCAGCAGTGATCCTCAGCCCCAGCATTTT.